The 9 T cell receptor beta chains below come from one sample, sequenced in a study of T cell responses to AZD1222 COVID-19 vaccine. Assay used: immunoSEQ multiplex PCR; TCRdb lists only in-frame clones, some missing. Among more than 150,000 clones, about 94% were seen once, and the ten largest hold about 9.3%. The source material was peripheral blood, sampled on day 0 of AZD1222 vaccination. These receptors came from an adult in good health.

The chain is built from TRBV5-4 and TRBJ2-1, with 9 bases fitting TRBD2. The CDR3 consists of 15 residues. J gave up 6 bases and V 1 base, and 5 bases lay outside the gene matches. Germline-derived CDR1 and CDR2 are SGHNT and YYREEE (reference sequence). In DNA, the CDR3 is TGTGCCAGCAGCTTGTCTCGCGGGAGGGCCAATGAGCAGTTCTTC. Translating it yields CASSLSRGRANEQFF.

This chain joins TRBV20-1 and TRBJ1-1; D is unclear. Per germline, CDR1 DFQATT and CDR2 SNEGSKA (reference sequence). Deletions cut 3 bases from V and 0 bases from J, with 14 bases between. CDR3 length equals 15 residues. The CDR3 bases are TGCAGTGCTAGTCGACTGTTCGGCATGAACACTGAAGCTTTCTTT. Translation: CSASRLFGMNTEAFF.

The chain has TRBV24-1 and TRBJ1-4; D is undetermined. Trimming cost V 4 bases and J 0 bases, with 17 bases left between them. Germline V lookup: CDR1 KGHDR, CDR2 SFDVKD. This CDR3 is 18 amino acids long. The CDR3 protein is CATSDRAGRLATNEKLFF. The DNA of the CDR3 is TGTGCCACCAGTGACCGGGCCGGGCGTCTTGCAACTAATGAAAAACTGTTTTTT.

This sequence joins TRBV6-5 and TRBJ1-2, with 7 bases identical to TRBD1. The V gene end was trimmed by 0 bases and the J gene end by 0 bases; junction bases not matched to a gene: 4. The CDR3 runs 16 residues. Germline V gene sequence: CDR1 MNHEY, CDR2 SVGAGI. The CDR3 DNA reads TGTGCCAGCAGTTACTCGGACAGGATGGCTAACTATGGCTACACCTTC. Encoded protein: CASSYSDRMANYGYTF.

This chain joins TRBV10-1 and TRBJ2-7; the D gene could be TRBD1 or TRBD2 (5 bases each). With 3 bases removed from V and 6 bases from J, the gap between germline ends came to 9 bases. Germline CDR1 reads WNHNN; CDR2 reads SYGVQD (reference sequence). The CDR3 sequence is 12 residues long. The CDR3 nucleotides are TGCGCCAGCAGTGATGGGACCTCCGAGCAGTACTTC. The encoded protein is CASSDGTSEQYF.

The chain combines TRBV7-2 with TRBJ2-1; 12 bases align to TRBD2. Germline V gives CDR1 SGHTA, CDR2 FQGNSA. Losses at the gene ends were 6 bases for V and 4 bases for J; bases not matched to a gene: 4. CDR3 size: 15 residues. The CDR3 DNA reads as TGTGCCAGCAGTCCAACTAGCGGGAGGTACAATGAGCAGTTCTTC. Amino acids: CASSPTSGRYNEQFF.

The chain carries TRBV28 and TRBJ1-1, with D possibly being TRBD1 (5 bases). This CDR3 spans 11 amino acids. V lost 9 bases, J lost 5 bases, and 10 bases lay in between. The germline V gene encodes CDR1 MDHEN and CDR2 SYDVKM. CDR3 sequence (DNA): TGTGCCAGTCGAGGGGAAACTGAAGCTTTCTTT. Its protein product is CASRGETEAFF.

The chain has TRBV7-2 and TRBJ2-5, with no clear D. The CDR3 spans 14 residues. CDR1 and CDR2 (germline): SGHTA, FQGNSA. The V and J ends lost 5 bases and 1 base respectively, with 11 bases between them. The CDR3 DNA sequence: TGTGCCAGCAGCCCCCGTCGGGCCCAAGAGACCCAGTACTTC. Amino acid sequence: CASSPRRAQETQYF.

The CDR3 bases are TGTGCCAGTAGCAGGGTCTCCGGTGGCTACACCTTC. Translating gives CASSRVSGGYTF. V gene TRBV19 combines with J gene TRBJ1-2, with D perhaps TRBD1 (5 bases). The CDR3 consists of 12 residues. Germline V lookup: CDR1 LNHDA, CDR2 SQIVND (reference sequence). V shed 6 bases and J shed 7 bases, with 12 bases lying between them. Full variable domain (outside the CDR3, taken from reference TRBV19 and TRBJ1-2): DGGITQSPKYLFRKEGQNVTLSCEQNLNHDAMYWYRQDPGQGLRLIYYSQIVNDFQKGDIAEGYSVSREKKESFPLTVTSAQKNPTAFYLCASSRVSGGYTFGSGTRLTVV.